Listed below are T cell receptor beta chains from one sample, sequenced in a study of T-cell reconstitution after alpha-beta-depleted transplantation in children. One entry per CDR3 protein, called by TCRdb with MiXCR from the PCR reads. The sample lists around 200,000 distinct CDR3 sequences; approximately 7% were seen once. This specimen consisted of PBMCs from the stem cell graft donor, obtained from the stem cell graft. These receptors all stem from a human donor who donated a stem cell graft to a child with Wiskott-Aldrich syndrome. Each CDR3 is given with its conserved first and last residue. The order of the fields is J gene, D gene, clone size, V gene, CDR3 DNA, CDR3 protein. The D gene is left open where the match is weak. Size is stated for part of the rows, as once, few or many counts, or as a class when the clone is expanded.

J gene: TRBJ2-3; D gene: .; clone size: .; V gene: TRBV11-2; CDR3 DNA: TGTGCCAGCAGCCTGAGTACGATGGATACGCAGTATTTT; CDR3 protein: CASSLSTMDTQYF
J gene: TRBJ1-5; D gene: .; clone size: many; V gene: TRBV12-3/TRBV12-4; CDR3 DNA: TGTGCCAGCAGTGGGAGGGACAATCAGCCCCAGCATTTT; CDR3 protein: CASSGRDNQPQHF
J gene: TRBJ1-5; D gene: .; clone size: many; V gene: TRBV6-2/TRBV6-3; CDR3 DNA: TGTGCCAGCAGTTACTCTTTCCAGCCCCAGCATTTT; CDR3 protein: CASSYSFQPQHF
J gene: TRBJ2-2; D gene: .; clone size: many; V gene: TRBV18; CDR3 DNA: TGTGCCAGCTCACCTCGCGGTACAGCCGTAAACACCGGGGAGCTGTTTTTT; CDR3 protein: CASSPRGTAVNTGELFF
J gene: TRBJ2-3; D gene: .; clone size: many; V gene: TRBV5-1; CDR3 DNA: TGCGCCAGCAGTTATCCGAATAGGCCAGATACGCAGTATTTT; CDR3 protein: CASSYPNRPDTQYF
J gene: TRBJ2-6; D gene: .; clone size: few; V gene: TRBV5-1; CDR3 DNA: TGCGCCAGCAGCTTAGTTGTAAGTGGGGCCAACGTCCTGACTTTC; CDR3 protein: CASSLVVSGANVLTF
J gene: TRBJ2-2; D gene: .; clone size: few; V gene: TRBV7-2; CDR3 DNA: TGTGCCAGCAGCATGGGACAACCTACCGGGGAGCTGTTTTTT; CDR3 protein: CASSMGQPTGELFF
J gene: TRBJ2-3; D gene: TRBD1; clone size: many; V gene: TRBV6-1; CDR3 DNA: TGTGCCAGCAAGGGGGCGACCCTGACAGATACGCAGTATTTT; CDR3 protein: CASKGATLTDTQYF
J gene: TRBJ1-1; D gene: TRBD1; clone size: many; V gene: TRBV2; CDR3 DNA: TGTGCCAGCAGCGGGACAGGGGGCGGGTTCGACGCTGAAGCTTTCTTT; CDR3 protein: CASSGTGGGFDAEAFF
J gene: TRBJ2-3; D gene: .; clone size: many; V gene: TRBV20-1; CDR3 DNA: TGCAGTGCATCGATCGCCGGGCGATACACAGATACGCAGTATTTT; CDR3 protein: CSASIAGRYTDTQYF
J gene: TRBJ2-7; D gene: .; clone size: few; V gene: TRBV7-2; CDR3 DNA: TGTGCCAGCAGCTTAGCCGGCGACCGGGAGCAGTACTTC; CDR3 protein: CASSLAGDREQYF
J gene: TRBJ1-2; D gene: .; clone size: many; V gene: TRBV6-5; CDR3 DNA: TGTGCCAGCAGTCTTGGGGAGGGAGCCTATGGCTACACCTTC; CDR3 protein: CASSLGEGAYGYTF
J gene: TRBJ2-1; D gene: TRBD2; clone size: many; V gene: TRBV7-9; CDR3 DNA: TGTGCCAGCAGCTTAGAGCCACTAGCGGACTACAATGAGCAGTTCTTC; CDR3 protein: CASSLEPLADYNEQFF
J gene: TRBJ2-3; D gene: TRBD2; clone size: many; V gene: TRBV20-1; CDR3 DNA: TGCAGTGCCAATAACAAGACTAGCGCCGAAGATACGCAGTATTTT; CDR3 protein: CSANNKTSAEDTQYF
J gene: TRBJ1-1; D gene: .; clone size: many; V gene: TRBV25-1; CDR3 DNA: TGTGCCAGCGCTGACGCCTGGAACACTGAAGCTTTCTTT; CDR3 protein: CASADAWNTEAFF
J gene: TRBJ2-7; D gene: .; clone size: many; V gene: TRBV11-2; CDR3 DNA: TGTGCCAGCAGCTTAGATCTGGCCGAGCAGTACTTC; CDR3 protein: CASSLDLAEQYF
J gene: TRBJ1-4; D gene: TRBD1; clone size: many; V gene: TRBV12-3/TRBV12-4; CDR3 DNA: TGTGCCAGCAGTACCTTAGACAGGGGGGGAAAACTGTTTTTT; CDR3 protein: CASSTLDRGGKLFF
J gene: TRBJ1-6; D gene: .; clone size: many; V gene: TRBV20-1; CDR3 DNA: TGCAGTGCTAGAGAAACTTTCCAAAATTCACCCCTCCACTTT; CDR3 protein: CSARETFQNSPLHF
J gene: TRBJ1-1; D gene: .; clone size: many; V gene: TRBV12-3/TRBV12-4; CDR3 DNA: TGTGCCAGCAGTTTAGCCGCAGGGGACCACACTGAAGCTTTCTTT; CDR3 protein: CASSLAAGDHTEAFF
J gene: TRBJ1-2; D gene: TRBD1; clone size: .; V gene: TRBV6-2/TRBV6-3; CDR3 DNA: TGTGCCAGCAGTTTCGGACAGGGGTTCTTCTACACCTTC; CDR3 protein: CASSFGQGFFYTF
J gene: TRBJ2-7; D gene: TRBD1; clone size: few; V gene: TRBV7-9; CDR3 DNA: TGTGCCAGCAGCTCAGACCCGGGGGACAGGGGGAGCTACGAGCAGTACTTC; CDR3 protein: CASSSDPGDRGSYEQYF
J gene: TRBJ2-1; D gene: TRBD2; clone size: many; V gene: TRBV7-2; CDR3 DNA: TGTGCCAGCAGGGCACCTAGCGGGAGAGAGCAGTTCTTC; CDR3 protein: CASRAPSGREQFF
J gene: TRBJ2-3; D gene: .; clone size: few; V gene: TRBV5-1; CDR3 DNA: TGCGCCAGCAGCTTGAGCAATATCCGACAGGATCGCACAGATACGCAGTATTTT; CDR3 protein: CASSLSNIRQDRTDTQYF
J gene: TRBJ2-7; D gene: TRBD1; clone size: many; V gene: TRBV5-1; CDR3 DNA: TGCGCCAGCAGTACTGGATCGGACAGGGCCTACGAGCAGTACTTC; CDR3 protein: CASSTGSDRAYEQYF
J gene: TRBJ1-5; D gene: TRBD1; clone size: many; V gene: TRBV18; CDR3 DNA: TGTGCCAGCTCACCAGGGACAGGGTCTACTCAGCCCCAGCATTTT; CDR3 protein: CASSPGTGSTQPQHF
J gene: TRBJ2-1; D gene: .; clone size: many; V gene: TRBV7-2; CDR3 DNA: TGTGCCAGCAGCTTTTGGGATACGGACAATGAGCAGTTCTTC; CDR3 protein: CASSFWDTDNEQFF
J gene: TRBJ2-1; D gene: .; clone size: many; V gene: TRBV24-1; CDR3 DNA: TGTGCCACCAGTGATTGGGGAGCCCACAATGAGCAGTTCTTC; CDR3 protein: CATSDWGAHNEQFF
J gene: TRBJ2-2; D gene: TRBD1; clone size: many; V gene: TRBV20-1; CDR3 DNA: TGCAGTGCTTTGACAGGGGGCTTCACCGGGGAGCTGTTTTTT; CDR3 protein: CSALTGGFTGELFF
J gene: TRBJ2-7; D gene: .; clone size: few; V gene: TRBV30; CDR3 DNA: TGTGCCTGGAGTCTTGGGACATCCTACGAGCAGTACTTC; CDR3 protein: CAWSLGTSYEQYF
J gene: TRBJ2-1; D gene: TRBD2; clone size: few; V gene: TRBV19; CDR3 DNA: TGTGCCAGTAGTATATTCTTGCGGACTAGCGTGCCCAATGAGCAGTTCTTC; CDR3 protein: CASSIFLRTSVPNEQFF
J gene: TRBJ2-5; D gene: .; clone size: many; V gene: TRBV20-1; CDR3 DNA: TGCAGTGCTAGTGGGGGAAGGGAGACCCAGTACTTC; CDR3 protein: CSASGGRETQYF
J gene: TRBJ2-7; D gene: .; clone size: .; V gene: TRBV30; CDR3 DNA: TGTGCCTGGAGTAGACAGGTTCTGGGTGAGCAGTACTTC; CDR3 protein: CAWSRQVLGEQYF